The 8 T cell receptor beta chains below all came from one sample that was sequenced in a study of cytomegalovirus exposure and HLA in healthy donors. The PCR used 60 Vbeta and 13 Jbeta primers. The repertoire was sequenced with immunoSEQ multiplex PCR; TCRdb's copy has only in-frame clones and lacks some. The sample holds around 170,000 clones, 65% to 85% seen once. The source material was PBMCs. The receptor source for this set is a man in his fifties in good health and CMV-seronegative.

The chain has TRBV25-1 and TRBJ1-4; D may be TRBD1 (6 bases). Trimming took off 6 bases at V and 7 bases at J, with 12 bases between the two ends. The CDR3 is made up of 13 amino acids. Germline assignment: CDR1 MGHDK and CDR2 SYGVNS. DNA of the CDR3: TGTGCCAGCAGATACAGGGAGGGTGAAAAACTGTTTTTT. It translates to CASRYREGEKLFF.

A note on this clone: This sample also contains other DNA sequences that code for the same CDR3. CDR3 protein: CASSLGTGTEAFF. In nucleotides, the CDR3 is TGCGCCAGCAGCTTAGGGACAGGCACTGAAGCTTTCTTT. The genes are TRBV5-1 and TRBJ1-1; 8 nucleotides agree with TRBD1. This CDR3 is built from 13 residues. V gave up 2 bases and J gave up 4 bases; unmatched junction bases: 1. Germline V CDR1 and CDR2: SGHRS, YFSETQ.

This clone came up once. The V gene is TRBV5-1, the J gene TRBJ2-7; the match to TRBD1 covers 7 bases. V lost 4 bases and J lost 1; bases outside the gene matches: 8. The CDR3 runs to 15 residues. The germline V gene has CDR1 SGHRS and CDR2 YFSETQ. The CDR3 region is CASSPPGQRSYEQYF. DNA of the CDR3: TGCGCCAGCAGCCCACCGGGACAGAGGTCCTACGAGCAGTACTTC.

This clone was observed once. V and J are TRBV11-2 and TRBJ2-1; 12 nucleotides match TRBD2. With V trimmed by 1 base and J by 10 bases, 11 bases remained unmatched. Germline CDR1 and CDR2: SGHAT and FQNNGV. The CDR3 has 17 amino acids. CDR3 DNA sequence: TGTGCCAGCAGCTTAGTGGGCCTAGCGGGGGGGCGCGGCGAGCAGTTCTTC. This gives the protein CASSLVGLAGGRGEQFF.

The chain carries TRBV10-3 and TRBJ1-2; possible D gene TRBD1, 6 bases. CDR1 is ENHRY, CDR2 SYGVKD, per germline. The V end lost 3 bases, the J end lost 8 bases, and 16 bases lay between the germline ends. The CDR3 totals 14 residues. In DNA, the CDR3 is TGTGCCATCAGTGATTCCGTCCAGGGGCCCGGCTACACCTTC. Its translation is CAISDSVQGPGYTF.

This clone appeared a single time. V is TRBV30 and J is TRBJ1-1; D remains unclear. The germline V gene encodes CDR1 GTSNPN and CDR2 SVGIG (reference sequence). The V end lost 4 bases, the J end lost 1 base, and 13 bases lay between the germline ends. The CDR3 runs to 14 residues. The CDR3 loop reads CAWNLQSPNTEAFF. The CDR3 coding sequence is TGTGCCTGGAACCTACAGTCCCCGAACACTGAAGCTTTCTTT. The whole variable domain, filled in from reference TRBV30 and TRBJ1-1, reads SQTIHQWPATLVQPVGSPLSLECTVEGTSNPNLYWYRQAAGRGLQLLFYSVGIGQISSEVPQNLSASRPQDRQFILSSKKLLLSDSGFYLCAWNLQSPNTEAFFGQGTRLTVV.

This chain joins TRBV13 and TRBJ2-2, with D hard to call. CDR1 is PRHDT and CDR2 is FYEKMQ in the germline V gene (reference sequence). V dropped 5 bases and J dropped 6 bases, with 10 bases sitting between them. The CDR3 has 13 residues. CDR3 sequence: CASSPIVSGELFF. The DNA of the CDR3 is TGTGCCAGCAGCCCCATAGTATCCGGGGAGCTGTTTTTT.

This clone has only a few counts. V usage is TRBV13 and J usage is TRBJ2-3; no firm D call. Trimming shortened V by 0 bases and J by 6 bases, and 19 bases separated the two germline ends. The CDR3 covers 17 residues. Germline V lookup: CDR1 PRHDT, CDR2 FYEKMQ (reference sequence). CDR3 region: CASSLGRQLISSDTQYF. CDR3 coding DNA: TGTGCCAGCAGCTTAGGGCGGCAGCTAATCTCCAGTGATACGCAGTATTTT.